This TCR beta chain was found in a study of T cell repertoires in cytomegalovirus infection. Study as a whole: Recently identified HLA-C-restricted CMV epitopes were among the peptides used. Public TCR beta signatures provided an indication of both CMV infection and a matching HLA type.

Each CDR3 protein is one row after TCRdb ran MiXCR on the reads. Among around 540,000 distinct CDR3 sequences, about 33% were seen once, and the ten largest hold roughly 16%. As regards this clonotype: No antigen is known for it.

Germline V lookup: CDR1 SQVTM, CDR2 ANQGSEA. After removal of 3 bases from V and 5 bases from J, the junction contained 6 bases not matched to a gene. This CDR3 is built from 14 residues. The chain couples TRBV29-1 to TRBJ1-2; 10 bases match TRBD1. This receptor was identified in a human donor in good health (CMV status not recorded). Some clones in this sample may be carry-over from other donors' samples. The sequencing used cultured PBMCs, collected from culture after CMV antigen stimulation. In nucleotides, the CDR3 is TGCAGCGTTGATAGACAGGGGGCGAGGTATGGCTACACCTTC. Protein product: CSVDRQGARYGYTF.